This entry lists 10 T cell receptor beta chains sequenced from one sample in a study of blood T cell repertoires in COVID-19. Here immunoSEQ multiplex PCR was the method, and the copy in TCRdb shows in-frame clones only, minus some. The data contain about 480,000 clones, over 75% of them singletons. Sequenced material: PBMCs or T cells enriched from blood (not recorded which). The receptors stem from a woman aged 40 to 49 who had recovered from COVID-19.

V usage is TRBV19 and J usage is TRBJ2-7; 7 nucleotides line up with TRBD2. The CDR3 extends over 16 amino acids. CDR1 is LNHDA, CDR2 SQIVND, per germline (reference sequence). Trimming took 5 bases from V and 5 from J; bases not matched to a gene: 15. Here the CDR3 reads CASSSPGDGLGDEQYF. In nucleotides, the CDR3 is TGTGCCAGTAGTTCGCCCGGGGACGGACTAGGGGACGAGCAGTACTTC.

J is TRBJ1-5 and V is TRBV15, with D unclear. CDR1 and CDR2 from the germline V gene are LNHNV and YYDKDF (reference sequence). The CDR3 sequence is 13 residues long. Trimming took 4 bases from V and 7 from J, leaving 11 bases between them. CDR3 sequence: CATSKLARQPQHF. The CDR3 bases are TGTGCCACCAGCAAGCTGGCGCGGCAGCCCCAGCATTTT.

This clone was counted once. The chain carries TRBV20-1 and TRBJ1-2; 7 bases are shared with TRBD1. V shed 3 bases, J shed 4 bases, and the junction held 8 bases outside the gene matches. The CDR3 has 14 residues. Germline CDR1 and CDR2: DFQATT and SNEGSKA (reference sequence). For the CDR3, the DNA is TGCAGTGCTAGTAACAGGGGTCTTAGCTATGGCTACACCTTC. Encoded protein: CSASNRGLSYGYTF.

This sequence joins TRBV11-3 and TRBJ1-1; D is unresolved. The CDR3 contains 14 residues. Germline CDR1 reads SGHNT; CDR2 reads YENEEA. Trimming stripped 5 bases from V and 1 base from J, with 11 bases between. The CDR3 sequence is CASSPRASNTEAFF. CDR3 nucleotides: TGTGCCAGCAGCCCCCGCGCGTCGAACACTGAAGCTTTCTTT.

The chain has TRBV11-3 and TRBJ1-1; 8 nucleotides match TRBD1. CDR1 is SGHNT and CDR2 is YENEEA in the germline V gene. Losses at the gene ends were 5 bases for V and 1 base for J; bases not matched to a gene: 6. The CDR3 has 15 residues. CDR3: CASSPGQGWNTEAFF. CDR3 in DNA: TGTGCCAGCAGCCCAGGACAGGGCTGGAACACTGAAGCTTTCTTT.

The chain recombines TRBV28 with TRBJ1-1; TRBD1 matches at 7 bases. Germline-derived CDR1 and CDR2 are MDHEN and SYDVKM. This CDR3 has 16 amino acids. Losses at the gene ends were 5 bases for V and 2 bases for J; bases not matched to a gene: 11. The CDR3 sequence is CASSLSLGTANTEAFF. DNA for the CDR3: TGTGCCAGCAGTCTGTCTCTAGGGACAGCCAACACTGAAGCTTTCTTT.

The rearrangement joins TRBV18 to TRBJ2-2; possible D gene TRBD1, 6 bases. Trimming pared 5 bases from V and 5 bases from J, leaving 9 bases between. CDR3 length: 13 residues. The germline V gene has CDR1 KGHSH and CDR2 LQKENI. As DNA, the CDR3 is TGTGCCAGCTCATCCAGGGGAACCGGGGAGCTGTTTTTT. As protein: CASSSRGTGELFF. The full variable domain, its missing parts supplied by reference TRBV18 and TRBJ2-2, is NAGVMQNPRHLVRRRGQEARLRCSPMKGHSHVYWYRQLPEEGLKFMVYLQKENIIDESGMPKERFSAEFPKEGPSILRIQQVVRGDSAAYFCASSSRGTGELFFGEGSRLTVL.

This clone was seen only once. The V and J genes are TRBV19 and TRBJ1-2; a weak D match, TRBD1 (6 bases). Per germline, CDR1 LNHDA and CDR2 SQIVND (reference sequence). The ends were cut back, 5 bases at V and 0 bases at J, with 13 bases in the middle. CDR3 length equals 15 residues. The CDR3 loop is CASSEDRTPNYGYTF. The CDR3 DNA is TGTGCCAGTAGTGAAGACAGGACGCCTAACTATGGCTACACCTTC.

In the case of this clone: Additional DNA sequences in this sample encode the identical CDR3. This chain uses TRBV11-3 with TRBJ2-1; 14 nucleotides agree with TRBD2. The junction had 2 bases not matched to a gene; V was cut back by 4 bases and J by 0 bases. From germline, CDR1 is SGHNT and CDR2 YENEEA. The CDR3 loop spans 17 amino acids. The CDR3 protein is CASSSGTSGSSYNEQFF. As DNA, the CDR3 is TGTGCCAGCAGCTCAGGGACTAGCGGGAGCTCCTACAATGAGCAGTTCTTC.

The genes are TRBV15 and TRBJ1-1; 9 positions match TRBD1. V gave up 3 bases and J gave up 4 bases; unmatched junction bases: 3. The germline V gene has CDR1 LNHNV and CDR2 YYDKDF (reference sequence). The CDR3 is 14 amino acids. In DNA form, the CDR3 reads TGTGCCACCAGCAGCGACAGGGGGGGCACTGAAGCTTTCTTT. Its translation: CATSSDRGGTEAFF.